This T cell receptor beta chain was recovered during a study of siplizumab effects on memory and regulatory T cells. Repertoires were generated with immunoSEQ multiplex PCR, while TCRdb's copy carries only in-frame clones and drops some. The table has approximately 100,000 clones, roughly 95% seen once. The CDR3 has 16 amino acids. Trimming took off 5 bases at V and 8 bases at J, with 21 bases between the two ends. Germline values: CDR1 SGHTA, CDR2 FQGNSA. The rearrangement joins TRBV7-2 to TRBJ1-4; no firm D call. The receptor comes from a human donor in good health. Sample: non-Treg CD4+ T cells sorted from blood. CDR3 nucleotide sequence: TGTGCCAGCAGCCGCAACCGACCGGCTGGGTCGGAAAAACTGTTTTTT. It encodes CASSRNRPAGSEKLFF. Full variable domain (rest looked up from reference TRBV7-2 and TRBJ1-4): GAGVSQSPSNKVTEKGKDVELRCDPISGHTALYWYRQSLGQGLEFLIYFQGNSAPDKSGLPSDRFSAERTGGSVSTLTIQRTQQEDSAVYLCASSRNRPAGSEKLFFGSGTQLSVL.